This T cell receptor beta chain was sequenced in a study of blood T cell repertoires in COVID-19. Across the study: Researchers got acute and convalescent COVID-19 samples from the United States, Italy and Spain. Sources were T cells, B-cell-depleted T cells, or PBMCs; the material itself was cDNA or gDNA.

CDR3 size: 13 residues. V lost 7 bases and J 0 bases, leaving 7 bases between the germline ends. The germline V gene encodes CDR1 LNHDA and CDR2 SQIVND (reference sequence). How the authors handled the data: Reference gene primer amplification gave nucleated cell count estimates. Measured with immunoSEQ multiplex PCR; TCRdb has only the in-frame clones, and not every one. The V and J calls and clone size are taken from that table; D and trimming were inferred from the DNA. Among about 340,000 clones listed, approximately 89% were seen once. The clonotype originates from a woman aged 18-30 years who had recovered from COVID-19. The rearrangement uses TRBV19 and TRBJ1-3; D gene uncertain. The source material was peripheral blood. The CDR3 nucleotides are TGTGCCAGTACCAGGCGCTCTGGAAACACCATATATTTT. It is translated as CASTRRSGNTIYF.